This entry is about one TCR beta chain. This sample was taken from a study of OX40 agonist ivuxolimab in advanced cancers. Measured with immunoSEQ multiplex PCR; TCRdb has only the in-frame clones, and not every one. This sample yields 55,000 to 75,000 clones, of which about 89% are seen a single time; 3% to 4.5% belongs to the top ten. The CDR3 spans 14 residues. The germline CDR1 and CDR2 sequences are SGHKS and YYEKEE (reference sequence). V dropped 4 bases and J dropped 1; count of bases not matched to a gene: 3. The chain carries TRBV5-5 and TRBJ2-7; 9 nucleotides match TRBD1. The TCR sequence derives from an adult with an advanced solid tumor such as melanoma, head and neck, liver or kidney cancer. This sample comprised CD4+ or CD8+ T cells sorted from blood, obtained in a trial of the OX40 agonist ivuxolimab. CDR3: CASSRGQGSYEQYF. The CDR3 DNA sequence: TGTGCCAGCAGCCGGGGACAGGGATCCTACGAGCAGTACTTC.